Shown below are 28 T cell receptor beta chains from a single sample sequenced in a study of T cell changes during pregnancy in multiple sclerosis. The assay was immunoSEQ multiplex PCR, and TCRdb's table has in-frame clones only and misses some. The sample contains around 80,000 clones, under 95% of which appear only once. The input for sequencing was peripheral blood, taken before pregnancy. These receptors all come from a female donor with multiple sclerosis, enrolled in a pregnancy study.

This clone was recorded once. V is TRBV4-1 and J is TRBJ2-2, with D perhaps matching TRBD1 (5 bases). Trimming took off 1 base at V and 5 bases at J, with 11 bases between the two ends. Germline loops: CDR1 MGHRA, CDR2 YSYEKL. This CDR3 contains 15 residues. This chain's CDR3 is CASSQVQGWTGELFF. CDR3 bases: TGCGCCAGCAGCCAAGTTCAGGGATGGACCGGGGAGCTGTTTTTT.

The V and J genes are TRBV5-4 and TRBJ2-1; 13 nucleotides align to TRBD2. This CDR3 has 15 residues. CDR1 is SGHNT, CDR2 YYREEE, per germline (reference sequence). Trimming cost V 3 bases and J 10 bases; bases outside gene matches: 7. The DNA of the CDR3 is TGTGCCAGCAGCTCAGGACTAGCGGGGGCCGGGGAGCAGTTCTTC. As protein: CASSSGLAGAGEQFF. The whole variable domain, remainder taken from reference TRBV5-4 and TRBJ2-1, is ETGVTQSPTHLIKTRGQQVTLRCSSQSGHNTVSWYQQALGQGPQFIFQYYREEENGRGNFPPRFSGLQFPNYSSELNVNALELDDSALYLCASSSGLAGAGEQFFGPGTRLTVL.

The CDR3 nucleotides are TGTGCCAGTAGGGTAGCGGGGGTGGACACCGGGGAGCTGTTTTTT. This translates into CASRVAGVDTGELFF. The chain carries TRBV19 and TRBJ2-2, with 9 bases identical to TRBD2. Germline values: CDR1 LNHDA, CDR2 SQIVND (reference sequence). The CDR3 runs 15 residues. The J segment lost 3 bases and the V segment lost 6 bases, leaving 5 bases of the junction unmatched.

The CDR3 loop reads CASSSQGDYGYTF. The CDR3 nucleotides are TGTGCCAGCAGTTCCCAGGGGGACTATGGCTACACCTTC. V and J are TRBV6-6 and TRBJ1-2; 7 positions match TRBD1. Germline V lookup: CDR1 MNHNY, CDR2 SVGAGI (reference sequence). The V segment lost 4 bases and the J segment 3 bases; nucleotides outside the gene matches: 2. The length of the CDR3 is 13 residues.

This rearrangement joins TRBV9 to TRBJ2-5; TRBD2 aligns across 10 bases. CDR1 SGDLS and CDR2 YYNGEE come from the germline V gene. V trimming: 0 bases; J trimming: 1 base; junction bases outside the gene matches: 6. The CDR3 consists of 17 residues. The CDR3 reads CASSVGPSGGFQETQYF. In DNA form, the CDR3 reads TGTGCCAGCAGCGTAGGTCCTAGCGGGGGTTTCCAAGAGACCCAGTACTTC.

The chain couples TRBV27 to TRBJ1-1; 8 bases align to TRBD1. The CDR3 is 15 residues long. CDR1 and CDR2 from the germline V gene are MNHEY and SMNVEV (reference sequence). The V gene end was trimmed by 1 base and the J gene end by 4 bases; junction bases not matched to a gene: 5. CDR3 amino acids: CASSLWPTGGTEAFF. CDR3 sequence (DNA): TGTGCCAGCAGTTTATGGCCCACAGGGGGCACTGAAGCTTTCTTT.

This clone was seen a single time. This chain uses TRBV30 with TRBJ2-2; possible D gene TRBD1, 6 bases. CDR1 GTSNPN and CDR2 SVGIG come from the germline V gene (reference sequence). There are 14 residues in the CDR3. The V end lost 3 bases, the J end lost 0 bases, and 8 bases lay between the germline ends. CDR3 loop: CAWRAGANTGELFF. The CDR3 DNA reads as TGTGCCTGGAGAGCAGGGGCGAACACCGGGGAGCTGTTTTTT.

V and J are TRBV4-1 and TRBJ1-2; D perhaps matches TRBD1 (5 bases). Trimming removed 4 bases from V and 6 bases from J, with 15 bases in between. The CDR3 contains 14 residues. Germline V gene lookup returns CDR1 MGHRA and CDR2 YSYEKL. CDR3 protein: CASSPLAGGNGYTF. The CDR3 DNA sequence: TGCGCCAGCAGCCCCCTGGCGGGGGGAAATGGCTACACCTTC.

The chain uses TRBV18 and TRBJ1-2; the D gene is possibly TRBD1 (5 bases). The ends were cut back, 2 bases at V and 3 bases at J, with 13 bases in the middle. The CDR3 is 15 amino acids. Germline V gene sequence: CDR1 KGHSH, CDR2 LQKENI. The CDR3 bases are TGTGCCAGCTCACCAAGGACATCCAGGGACTATGGCTACACCTTC. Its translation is CASSPRTSRDYGYTF. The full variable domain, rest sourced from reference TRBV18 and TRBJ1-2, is NAGVMQNPRHLVRRRGQEARLRCSPMKGHSHVYWYRQLPEEGLKFMVYLQKENIIDESGMPKERFSAEFPKEGPSILRIQQVVRGDSAAYFCASSPRTSRDYGYTFGSGTRLTVV.

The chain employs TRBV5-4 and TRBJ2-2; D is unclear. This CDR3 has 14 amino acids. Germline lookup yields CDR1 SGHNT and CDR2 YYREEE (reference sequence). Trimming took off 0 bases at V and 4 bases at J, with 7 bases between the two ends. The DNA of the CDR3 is TGTGCCAGCAGCTTGGCCGCGAGCACCGGGGAGCTGTTTTTT. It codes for CASSLAASTGELFF.

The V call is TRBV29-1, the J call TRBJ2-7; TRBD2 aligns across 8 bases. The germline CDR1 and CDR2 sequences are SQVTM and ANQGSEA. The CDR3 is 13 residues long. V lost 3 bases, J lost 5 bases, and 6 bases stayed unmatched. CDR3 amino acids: CSVDHGGADEQYF. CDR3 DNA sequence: TGCAGCGTTGATCACGGGGGGGCCGACGAGCAGTACTTC.

DNA of the CDR3: TGTGCCAGCAGCTTGGGGCGACAGACTAGCTCCTACGAGCAGTACTTC. Amino acids: CASSLGRQTSSYEQYF. The V gene is TRBV5-4, the J gene TRBJ2-7, with a possible D match to TRBD2 (6 bases). V lost 0 bases and J lost 0, with 13 bases in between. Per germline, CDR1 SGHNT and CDR2 YYREEE (reference sequence). The CDR3 loop spans 16 amino acids.

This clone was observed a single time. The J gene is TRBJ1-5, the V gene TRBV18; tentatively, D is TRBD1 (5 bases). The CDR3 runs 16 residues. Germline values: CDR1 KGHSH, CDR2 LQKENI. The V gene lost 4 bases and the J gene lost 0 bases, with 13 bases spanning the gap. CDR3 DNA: TGTGCCAGCTCACGGGAGGGACTCCTTAGCAATCAGCCCCAGCATTTT. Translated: CASSREGLLSNQPQHF.

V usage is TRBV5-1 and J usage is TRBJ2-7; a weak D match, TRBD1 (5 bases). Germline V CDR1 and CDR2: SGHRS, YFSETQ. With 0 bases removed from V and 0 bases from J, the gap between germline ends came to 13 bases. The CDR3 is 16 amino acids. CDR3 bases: TGCGCCAGCAGCTTGGGGGGCAGTATAAGCTCCTACGAGCAGTACTTC. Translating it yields CASSLGGSISSYEQYF.

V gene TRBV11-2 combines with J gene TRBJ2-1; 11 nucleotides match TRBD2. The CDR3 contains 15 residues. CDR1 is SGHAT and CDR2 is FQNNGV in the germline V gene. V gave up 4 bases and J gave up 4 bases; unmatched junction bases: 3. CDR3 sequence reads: CASSSSGGRYNEQFF. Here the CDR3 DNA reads TGTGCCAGCAGCTCTAGCGGGGGGAGGTACAATGAGCAGTTCTTC.

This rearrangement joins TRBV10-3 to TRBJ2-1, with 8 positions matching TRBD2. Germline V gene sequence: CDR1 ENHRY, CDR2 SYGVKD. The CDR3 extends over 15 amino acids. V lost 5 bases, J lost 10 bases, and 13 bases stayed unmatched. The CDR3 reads CAISPARVAGWEQFF. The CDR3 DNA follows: TGTGCCATCAGTCCCGCTCGGGTAGCGGGATGGGAGCAGTTCTTC.

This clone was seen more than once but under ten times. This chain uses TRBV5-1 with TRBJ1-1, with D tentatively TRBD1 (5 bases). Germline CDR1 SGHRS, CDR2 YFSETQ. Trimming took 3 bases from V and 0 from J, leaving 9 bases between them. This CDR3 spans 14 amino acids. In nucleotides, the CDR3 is TGCGCCAGCAGCTGGGGCGGGGTGAACACTGAAGCTTTCTTT. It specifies CASSWGGVNTEAFF. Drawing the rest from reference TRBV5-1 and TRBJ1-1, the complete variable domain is KAGVTQTPRYLIKTRGQQVTLSCSPISGHRSVSWYQQTPGQGLQFLFEYFSETQRNKGNFPGRFSGRQFSNSRSEMNVSTLELGDSALYLCASSWGGVNTEAFFGQGTRLTVV.

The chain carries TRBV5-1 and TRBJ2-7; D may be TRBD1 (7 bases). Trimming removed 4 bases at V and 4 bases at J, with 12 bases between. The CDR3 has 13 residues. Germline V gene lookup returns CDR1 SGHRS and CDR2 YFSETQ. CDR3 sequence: CASSAGQTYEQYF. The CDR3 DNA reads TGCGCCAGCAGCGCGGGACAGACTTACGAGCAGTACTTC. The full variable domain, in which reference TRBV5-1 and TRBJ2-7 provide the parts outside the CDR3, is KAGVTQTPRYLIKTRGQQVTLSCSPISGHRSVSWYQQTPGQGLQFLFEYFSETQRNKGNFPGRFSGRQFSNSRSEMNVSTLELGDSALYLCASSAGQTYEQYFGPGTRLTVT.

CDR3: CASSRPGTGSGELFF. The CDR3 bases are TGTGCCAGCAGCCGACCAGGGACAGGGTCCGGGGAGCTGTTTTTT. The V and J genes are TRBV7-8 and TRBJ2-2, with TRBD1 matching over 9 bases. Germline V lookup: CDR1 SGHVS, CDR2 FQNEAQ. The CDR3 covers 15 residues. V lost 5 bases, J lost 6 bases, and 7 bases stayed unmatched.

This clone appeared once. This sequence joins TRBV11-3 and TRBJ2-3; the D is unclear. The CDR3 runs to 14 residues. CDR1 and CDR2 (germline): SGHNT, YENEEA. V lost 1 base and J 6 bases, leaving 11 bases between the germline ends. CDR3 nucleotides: TGTGCCAGCAGCTTAGGCCAGAAATGGGATACGCAGTATTTT. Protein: CASSLGQKWDTQYF.

The CDR3 coding sequence is TGTGCCAGCAGCTCCGACTCCGGTAATACGCAGTATTTT. The encoded protein is CASSSDSGNTQYF. This chain connects TRBV13 to TRBJ2-3; D unresolved. Between the trimmed V and J ends, which lost 4 bases and 7 bases, there was a span of 12 bases. The CDR3 spans 13 residues. Germline-derived CDR1 and CDR2 are PRHDT and FYEKMQ (reference sequence).

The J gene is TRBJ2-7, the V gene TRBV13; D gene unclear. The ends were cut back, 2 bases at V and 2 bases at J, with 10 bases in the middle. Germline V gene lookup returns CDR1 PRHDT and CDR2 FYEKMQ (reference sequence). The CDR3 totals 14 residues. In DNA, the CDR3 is TGTGCCAGCAGCTTATCCGCTAGAACCTACGAGCAGTACTTC. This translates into CASSLSARTYEQYF.

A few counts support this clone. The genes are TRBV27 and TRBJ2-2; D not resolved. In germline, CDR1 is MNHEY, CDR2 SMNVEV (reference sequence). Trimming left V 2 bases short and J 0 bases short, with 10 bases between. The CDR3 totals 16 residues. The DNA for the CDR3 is TGTGCCAGCAGTTTAGACCCAGCGCCGAACACCGGGGAGCTGTTTTTT. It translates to CASSLDPAPNTGELFF.

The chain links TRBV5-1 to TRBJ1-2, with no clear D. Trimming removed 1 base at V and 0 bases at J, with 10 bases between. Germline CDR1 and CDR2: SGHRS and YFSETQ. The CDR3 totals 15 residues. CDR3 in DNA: TGCGCCAGCAGCTTGCCACAGCCTACTAACTATGGCTACACCTTC. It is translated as CASSLPQPTNYGYTF.

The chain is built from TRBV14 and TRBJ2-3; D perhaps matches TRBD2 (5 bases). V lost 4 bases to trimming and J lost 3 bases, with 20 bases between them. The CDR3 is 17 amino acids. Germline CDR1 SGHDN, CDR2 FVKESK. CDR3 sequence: CASSPSNGEYRTDTQYF. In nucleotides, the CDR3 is TGTGCCAGCAGCCCATCGAACGGGGAGTATAGGACAGATACGCAGTATTTT.

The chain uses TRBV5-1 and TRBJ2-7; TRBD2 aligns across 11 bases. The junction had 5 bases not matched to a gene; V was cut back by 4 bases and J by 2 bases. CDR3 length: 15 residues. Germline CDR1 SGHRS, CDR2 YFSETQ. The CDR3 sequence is CASSEGLAATYEQYF. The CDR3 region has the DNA TGCGCCAGCAGCGAGGGACTAGCGGCAACCTACGAGCAGTACTTC.

CDR3 nucleotides: TGTGCCAGCACCCAAACAGGGACCTCCTACGAGCAGTACTTC. It translates to CASTQTGTSYEQYF. The chain carries TRBV25-1 and TRBJ2-7, with TRBD1 as a possible D gene (6 bases). Germline assignment: CDR1 MGHDK and CDR2 SYGVNS. Trimming cost V 7 bases and J 0 bases, with 13 bases left between them. This CDR3 comprises 14 residues.

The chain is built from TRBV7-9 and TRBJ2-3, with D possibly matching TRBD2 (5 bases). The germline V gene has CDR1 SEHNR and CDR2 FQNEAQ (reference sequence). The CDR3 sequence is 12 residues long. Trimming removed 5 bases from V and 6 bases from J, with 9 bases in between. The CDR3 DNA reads TGTGCCAGCAGCACCGGGGTGGATACGCAGTATTTT. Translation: CASSTGVDTQYF.